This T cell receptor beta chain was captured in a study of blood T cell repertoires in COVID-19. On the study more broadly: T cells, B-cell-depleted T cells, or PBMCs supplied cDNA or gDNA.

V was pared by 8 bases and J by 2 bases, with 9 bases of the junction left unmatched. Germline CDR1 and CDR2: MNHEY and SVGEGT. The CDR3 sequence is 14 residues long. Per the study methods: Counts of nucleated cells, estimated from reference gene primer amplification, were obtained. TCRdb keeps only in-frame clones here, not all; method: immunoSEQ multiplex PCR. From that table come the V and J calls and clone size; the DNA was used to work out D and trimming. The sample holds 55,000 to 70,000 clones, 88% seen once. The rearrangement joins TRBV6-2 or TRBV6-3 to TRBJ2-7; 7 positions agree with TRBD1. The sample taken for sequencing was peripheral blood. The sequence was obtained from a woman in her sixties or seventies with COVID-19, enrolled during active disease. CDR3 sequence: CASRSGTVAYEQYF. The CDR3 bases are TGTGCCAGCCGTTCCGGGACAGTTGCCTACGAGCAGTACTTC.